Sequencing of this T cell receptor (beta chain) was carried out in a study of cytomegalovirus exposure and HLA in healthy donors. The PCR had 60 Vbeta and 13 Jbeta primers. Repertoires were generated with immunoSEQ multiplex PCR, while TCRdb's copy carries only in-frame clones and drops some. The profile covers around 80,000 clones, with around 81% appearing a single time and around 1.5% taken by the ten largest. The CDR3 runs 11 residues. The V end was cut by 7 bases, the J end by 13 bases, with 14 bases between. The germline gives CDR1 LNHDA, CDR2 SQIVND (reference sequence). The donors gave bone marrow, and they were healthy.

Material: PBMCs. This receptor was obtained from a man aged 35 to 55 in good health and CMV-seronegative. The chain joins TRBV19 to TRBJ2-1; no clear D. The chain's CDR3 is CASTFADLQFF. CDR3 nucleotides: TGTGCCAGTACTTTCGCGGATCTACAGTTCTTC.